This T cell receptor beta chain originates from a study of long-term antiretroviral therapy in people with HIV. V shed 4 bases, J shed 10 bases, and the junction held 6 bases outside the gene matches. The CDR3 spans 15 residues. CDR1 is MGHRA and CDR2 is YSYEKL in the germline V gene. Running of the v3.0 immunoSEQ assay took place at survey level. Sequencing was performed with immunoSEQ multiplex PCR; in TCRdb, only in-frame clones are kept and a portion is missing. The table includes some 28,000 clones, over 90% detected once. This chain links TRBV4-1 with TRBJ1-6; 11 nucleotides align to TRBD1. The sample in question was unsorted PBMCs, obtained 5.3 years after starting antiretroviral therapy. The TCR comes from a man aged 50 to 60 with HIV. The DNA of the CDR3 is TGCGCCAGCAGCCTGACCGGGACAGGGGGATCACCCCTCCACTTT. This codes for CASSLTGTGGSPLHF.